This TCR beta chain was sequenced in a study of early stage breast cancer tumors. Looking at the study overall: ER+/PR+/HER2- status applied to about 80% of the 16 invasive breast tumors. Among some twelve ER+/PR+/HER2- tumors, eight were ductal, four lobular.

Only a few counts were recorded for this clone. Its antigen is not known. CDR3 length: 12 residues. Trimming stripped 3 bases from V and 0 bases from J, with 3 bases between. The germline V gene encodes CDR1 LGHNA and CDR2 YNFKEQ. Data came from immunoSEQ multiplex PCR; TCRdb stores just in-frame clones and leaves some out. The sample lists some 30,000 clones; approximately 84% were seen once. Study results and caveats: Comparing each tissue with blood distinguished tumor from normal in about 90% of the 16 patients. Tumors had roughly 2.4-fold higher T cell density and higher clonality than adjacent normal breast tissue.

The receptor comes from a person aged 50 to 59 with breast cancer. The genes are TRBV4-2 and TRBJ2-7; D unclear. Sequencing used blood. CDR3 sequence reads: CASSQSSYEQYF. In nucleotides, the CDR3 is TGTGCCAGCAGCCAGAGCTCCTACGAGCAGTACTTC.